This T cell receptor beta chain appears in the sequencing data of a study of T cell repertoires in cytomegalovirus infection. The wider study: Newly reported HLA-C-restricted and thoroughly characterized HLA-B-restricted CMV epitopes were employed. CMV infection and matching HLA type were both indicated by public TCR beta signatures. The study, taken as a whole, reports: Dominating the ex vivo response were HLA-C-restricted CMV-specific TCR beta clonotypes.

Points on this clonotype: Antigen unknown.

A single record per CDR3 protein comes from TCRdb applying MiXCR to the reads. The top ten clones hold roughly 50% of a sample with fewer than 650,000 distinct CDR3 sequences, around 40% of them seen once. Germline V lookup: CDR1 MNHEY, CDR2 SVGEGT. The CDR3 is 16 amino acids. With 6 bases removed from V and 8 bases from J, the gap between germline ends came to 23 bases. The source material was cultured PBMCs, sampled from culture after CMV antigen stimulation. The rearrangement joins TRBV6-2 or TRBV6-3 to TRBJ2-1, with a tentative D call TRBD1 (6 bases). This clonotype was obtained from a human donor in good health (CMV status not recorded). Some clones in this sample may be carry-over from other donors' samples. CDR3: CASSGPGTPNGHEQFF. DNA for the CDR3: TGTGCCAGCAGCGGACCCGGGACACCCAACGGGCATGAGCAGTTCTTC.